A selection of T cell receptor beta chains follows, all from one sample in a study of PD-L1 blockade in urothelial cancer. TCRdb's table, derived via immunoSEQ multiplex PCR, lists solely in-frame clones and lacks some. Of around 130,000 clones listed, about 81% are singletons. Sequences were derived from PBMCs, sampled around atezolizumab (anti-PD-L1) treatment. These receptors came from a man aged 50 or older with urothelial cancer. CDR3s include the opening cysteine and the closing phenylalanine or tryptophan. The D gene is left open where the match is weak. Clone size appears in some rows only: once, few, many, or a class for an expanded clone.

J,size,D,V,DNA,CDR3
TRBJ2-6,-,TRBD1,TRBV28,TGTGCCAGCGGCCCCCAACATGGACAGGGGTCTGGGGCCAACGTCCTGACTTTC,CASGPQHGQGSGANVLTF
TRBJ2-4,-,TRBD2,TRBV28,TGTGCCAGCAGTTCGAGGGGTGGCGGGAGAGGGGACATTCAGTACTTC,CASSSRGGGRGDIQYF
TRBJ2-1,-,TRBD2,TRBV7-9,TGTGCCAGCAGCTTCCCCTCGATTGGGGGAGGGCCTTACAATGAGCAGTTCTTC,CASSFPSIGGGPYNEQFF
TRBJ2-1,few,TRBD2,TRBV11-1,TGTGCCAGCAGCTTGAGACTAGCGGAGTACAATGAGCAGTTCTTC,CASSLRLAEYNEQFF
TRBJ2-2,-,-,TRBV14,TGTGCCAGCAGCCAAGGAGGGCGGGGTAACACCGGGGAGCTGTTTTTT,CASSQGGRGNTGELFF
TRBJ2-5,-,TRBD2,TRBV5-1,TGCGCCAGCACCATTGGGGGGGGAGAGACCCAGTACTTC,CASTIGGGETQYF
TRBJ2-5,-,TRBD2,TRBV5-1,TGCGCCAGCAGCTTAGGGGGACTAGCGGGAGGTACGGAGACCCAGTACTTC,CASSLGGLAGGTETQYF
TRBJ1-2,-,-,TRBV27,TGTGCCAGCAGTTTAATTCGGGGGGATGGCTACACCTTC,CASSLIRGDGYTF
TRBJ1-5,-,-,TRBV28,TGTGCCAGCAGTGTTCCCAGGGGATATAGCAATCAGCCCCAGCATTTT,CASSVPRGYSNQPQHF
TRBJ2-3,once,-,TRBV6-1,TGTGCCACCACGGATAGCTCAGATACGCAGTATTTT,CATTDSSDTQYF
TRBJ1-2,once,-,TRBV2,TGTGCCAGCAGTGAAACAGTCTATGGCTACACCTTC,CASSETVYGYTF
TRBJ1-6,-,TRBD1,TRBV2,TGTGCCAGCACTATCAAACAGGGGAGAGGGAATTCACCCCTCCACTTT,CASTIKQGRGNSPLHF
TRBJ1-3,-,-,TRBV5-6,TGTGCCAGCAGCTTGGTCGTGAGCTCTGGAAACACCATATATTTT,CASSLVVSSGNTIYF
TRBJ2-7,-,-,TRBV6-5,TGTGCCAGCAGTTCTACCCTCTCCACCGAGCAGTACTTC,CASSSTLSTEQYF
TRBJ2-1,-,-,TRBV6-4,TGTGCCAGCAGTGTGTCGGGGTACTACAATGAGCAGTTCTTC,CASSVSGYYNEQFF
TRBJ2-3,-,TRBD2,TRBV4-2,TGTGCCAGCAGCCAAGATGGAGCTAGCGGTGCGGATACGCAGTATTTT,CASSQDGASGADTQYF
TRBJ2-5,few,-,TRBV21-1,TGTGCCAGACAGTCTAGCGGGAGTTCAGAGACCCAGTACTTC,CARQSSGSSETQYF
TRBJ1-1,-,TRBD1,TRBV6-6,TGTGCCAGCAGTGACAGGGGGAACACTGAAGCTTTCTTT,CASSDRGNTEAFF
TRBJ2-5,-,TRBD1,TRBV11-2,TGTGCCAGCAGGCAAACAGGGGGCTCAAGCGGGTCTGTCCAGTACTTC,CASRQTGGSSGSVQYF
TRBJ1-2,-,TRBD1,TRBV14,TGTGCCAGCCAGGTCCTAGGGACAGATCCCCCCTGGGGCTACACCTTC,CASQVLGTDPPWGYTF
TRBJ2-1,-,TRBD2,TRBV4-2,TGTGCCAGCAGCCAACAGATGACTAGCGGGAGTTACAATGAGCAGTTCTTC,CASSQQMTSGSYNEQFF
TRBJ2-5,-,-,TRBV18,TGTGCCAGCTCACCACGGTTGACAGCCCCAGAGACCCAGTACTTC,CASSPRLTAPETQYF
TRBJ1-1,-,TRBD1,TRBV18,TGTGCCAGCTCTCCTGGACAGGGGAGGACTGAAGCTTTCTTT,CASSPGQGRTEAFF
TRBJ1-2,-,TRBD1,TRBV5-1,TGCGCCAGCAGCGGGACAGGGGGCGGCGATGGCTACACCTTC,CASSGTGGGDGYTF
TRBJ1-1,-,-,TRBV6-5,TGTGCCAGCAGTTACTCTCGGGGAGAAACTGAAGCTTTCTTT,CASSYSRGETEAFF
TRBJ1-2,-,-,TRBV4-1,TGCGCCAGCAGCCAAATAGGGAGCTATGGCTACACCTTC,CASSQIGSYGYTF
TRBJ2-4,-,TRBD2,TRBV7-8,TGTGCCAGCAGCCGACAAGCGGGAGGGGGGGGAGCCAAAAACATTCAGTACTTC,CASSRQAGGGGAKNIQYF
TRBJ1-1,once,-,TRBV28,TGTGCCAGCAGTTTAAGTGCGCGGGGTTCCACTGAAGCTTTCTTT,CASSLSARGSTEAFF
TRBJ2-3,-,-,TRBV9,TGTGCCAGCAGCGTAGACCGACTCCGAGATACGCAGTATTTT,CASSVDRLRDTQYF
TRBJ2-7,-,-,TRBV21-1,TGTGCCAGCAGCCCCCGGGACAGCATTCAACTCGAGCAGTACTTC,CASSPRDSIQLEQYF
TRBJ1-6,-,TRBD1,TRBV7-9,TGTGCCAGCAAGAACAGGGGGAGGCATTCACCCCTCCACTTT,CASKNRGRHSPLHF
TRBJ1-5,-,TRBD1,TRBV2,TGTGCCAGCAGAAGGGACAGAAGCAATCAGCCCCAGCATTTT,CASRRDRSNQPQHF
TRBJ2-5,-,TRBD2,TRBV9,TGTGCCAGCAGCGGGGGACTAGCGGGAGGAGAGACCCAGTACTTC,CASSGGLAGGETQYF
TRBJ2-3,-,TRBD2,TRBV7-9,TGTGCCAGCAGCCTACTAGCGGGGAGCACAGATACGCAGTATTTT,CASSLLAGSTDTQYF
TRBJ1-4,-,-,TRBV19,TGTGCCAGTAGACGGGACATGTCTGAAAAACTGTTTTTT,CASRRDMSEKLFF
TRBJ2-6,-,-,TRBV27,TGTGCCAGCAGTAGAACAGGCTCTGGGGCCAACGTCCTGACTTTC,CASSRTGSGANVLTF
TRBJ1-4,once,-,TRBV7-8,TGTGCCAGCAGTTATATAACGACAATCGGATTCGCAACTAATGAAAAACTGTTTTTT,CASSYITTIGFATNEKLFF
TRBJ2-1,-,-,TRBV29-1,TGCAGCGTTGAAGACGTCGGACTACTCCTAGCCTACAATGAGCAGTTCTTC,CSVEDVGLLLAYNEQFF
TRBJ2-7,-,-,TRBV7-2,TGTGCCAGCAGCCTCACGAGAACCCTCTCCTACGAGCAGTACTTC,CASSLTRTLSYEQYF
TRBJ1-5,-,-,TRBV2,TGTGCCAGCAGGGGGGCAGTAGGCAATCAGCCCCAGCATTTT,CASRGAVGNQPQHF
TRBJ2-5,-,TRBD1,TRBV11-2,TGTGCCAGCAGCTTAGGAGACAGGGACCAAGAGACCCAGTACTTC,CASSLGDRDQETQYF
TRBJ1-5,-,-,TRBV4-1,TGCGCCAGCAGCCAAGGATTAGAGGGAGGTCAGCCCCAGCATTTT,CASSQGLEGGQPQHF
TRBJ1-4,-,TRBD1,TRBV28,TGTGCCAGCAGACGAATCATGACAGGGGGAAATGAAAAACTGTTTTTT,CASRRIMTGGNEKLFF
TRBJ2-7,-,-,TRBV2,TGTGCCAGCAGTGAAGAGGGGTCGGAGTATCCCTACGAGCAGTACTTC,CASSEEGSEYPYEQYF
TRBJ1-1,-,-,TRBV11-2,TGTGCCAGCAGCTTCCCCCATAACACTGAAGCTTTCTTT,CASSFPHNTEAFF
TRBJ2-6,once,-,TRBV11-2,TGTGCCAGCAGCTCCCCTAAGGACTTCTCTTCTGGGGCCAACGTCCTGACTTTC,CASSSPKDFSSGANVLTF
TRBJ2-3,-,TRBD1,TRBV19,TGTGCCAGTAGGCGGGGACAGGGTGACACAGATACGCAGTATTTT,CASRRGQGDTDTQYF
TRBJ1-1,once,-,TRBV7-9,TGTGCCAGCAGCTTTCCCAGGGCAGGGGTCGCCACTGAAGCTTTCTTT,CASSFPRAGVATEAFF
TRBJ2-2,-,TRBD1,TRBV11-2,TGTGCCAGCAGCTCCCAAGACAGGACAGGGGGCTTCGGGGAGCTGTTTTTT,CASSSQDRTGGFGELFF
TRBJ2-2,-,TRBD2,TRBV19,TGTGCCAGTAGTGGCATGCCCCCGGGACTAGTAAACACCGGGGAGCTGTTTTTT,CASSGMPPGLVNTGELFF
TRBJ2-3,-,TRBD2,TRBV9,TGTGCCAGCAGCGTAGGTAATAGCGGGCCGACAGATACGCAGTATTTT,CASSVGNSGPTDTQYF
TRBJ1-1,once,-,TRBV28,TGTGCCAGCAGTTTCCCCGGTCGGACTGAAGCTTTCTTT,CASSFPGRTEAFF
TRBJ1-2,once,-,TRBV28,TGTGCCAGCAGTTTGGCAGGCTATGGCTACACCTTC,CASSLAGYGYTF
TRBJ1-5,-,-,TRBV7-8,TGTGCCAGCAGCAAGGGACAACGCAATCAGCCCCAGCATTTT,CASSKGQRNQPQHF
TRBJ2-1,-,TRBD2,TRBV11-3,TGTGCCAGCAGCTCGGGACTAGCGGGTACGGATGAGCAGTTCTTC,CASSSGLAGTDEQFF
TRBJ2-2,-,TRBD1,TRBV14,TGTGCCAGCAGCCAAGTCAGGGGGATCATTCGCACCGGGGAGCTGTTTTTT,CASSQVRGIIRTGELFF
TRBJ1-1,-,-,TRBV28,TGTGCCAGCAGGGGGGGAAGAACTGAAGCTTTCTTT,CASRGGRTEAFF
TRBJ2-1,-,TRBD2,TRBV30,TGTGCCTGGAGTCCTCTGTCTAGCGGTGCCTACAATGAGCAGTTCTTC,CAWSPLSSGAYNEQFF